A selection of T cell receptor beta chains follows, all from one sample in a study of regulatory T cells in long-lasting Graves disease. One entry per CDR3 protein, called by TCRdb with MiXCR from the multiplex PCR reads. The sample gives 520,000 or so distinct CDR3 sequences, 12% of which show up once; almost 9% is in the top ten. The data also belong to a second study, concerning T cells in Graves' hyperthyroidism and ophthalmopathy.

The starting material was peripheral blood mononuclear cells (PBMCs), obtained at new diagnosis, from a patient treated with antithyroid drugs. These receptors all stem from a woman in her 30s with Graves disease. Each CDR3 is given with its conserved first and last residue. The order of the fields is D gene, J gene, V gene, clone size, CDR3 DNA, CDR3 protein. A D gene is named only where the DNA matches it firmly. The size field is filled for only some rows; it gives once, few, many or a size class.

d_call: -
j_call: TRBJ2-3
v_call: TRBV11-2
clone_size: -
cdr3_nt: TGTGCCAGCAGCTTACAGGGAGTTGGATTCTCAGACACGCAGTATTTT
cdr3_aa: CASSLQGVGFSDTQYF

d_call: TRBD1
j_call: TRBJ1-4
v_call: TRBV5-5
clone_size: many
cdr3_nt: TGTGCCAGCAGCTTGGGGACAGGGACTAAAAAACTGTTTTTT
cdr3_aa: CASSLGTGTKKLFF

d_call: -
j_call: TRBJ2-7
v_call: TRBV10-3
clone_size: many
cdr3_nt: TGTGCCATTAGCGGGACAGGGAGGGAAAACGAGCAGTACTTC
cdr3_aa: CAISGTGRENEQYF

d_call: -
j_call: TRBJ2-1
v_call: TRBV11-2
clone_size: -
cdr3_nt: TGTGCCAGCAGCTCCCGGCCCGTCGGCAGCTCCTACTATGAGCAGTTCTTC
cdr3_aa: CASSSRPVGSSYYEQFF

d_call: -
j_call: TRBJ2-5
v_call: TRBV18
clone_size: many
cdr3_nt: TGTGCCAGCTCACCAATTGACTACCAAGAGACCCAGTACTTC
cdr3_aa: CASSPIDYQETQYF

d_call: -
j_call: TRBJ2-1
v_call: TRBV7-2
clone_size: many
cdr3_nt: TGTGCCAGCAGTTTTGGTCCAAATGAGCAGTTCTTC
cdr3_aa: CASSFGPNEQFF

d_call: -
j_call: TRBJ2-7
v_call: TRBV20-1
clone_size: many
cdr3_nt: TGCAGTGCTAGGGACTTACCCTACCCCTACGAGCAGTACTTC
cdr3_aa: CSARDLPYPYEQYF

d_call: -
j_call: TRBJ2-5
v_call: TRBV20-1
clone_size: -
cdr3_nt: TGCAGTGCAGTAGTCACTGTCCACCAAGAGACCCAGTACTTC
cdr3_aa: CSAVVTVHQETQYF

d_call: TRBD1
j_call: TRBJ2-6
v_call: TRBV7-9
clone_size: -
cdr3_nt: TGTGCCAGCAGAGGGACAGGAACCCCCTCTGGGGCCAACGTCCTGACTTTC
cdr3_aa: CASRGTGTPSGANVLTF

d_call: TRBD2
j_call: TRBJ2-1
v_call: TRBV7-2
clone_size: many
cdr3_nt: TGTGCCAGCAGCACAGCGGGAGGTGCCTACAATGAGCAGTTCTTC
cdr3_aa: CASSTAGGAYNEQFF

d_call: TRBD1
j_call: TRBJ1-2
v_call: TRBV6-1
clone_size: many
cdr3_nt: TGTGCCAGCAGTAACCGGGACAGGGATGGCTACACCTTC
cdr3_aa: CASSNRDRDGYTF

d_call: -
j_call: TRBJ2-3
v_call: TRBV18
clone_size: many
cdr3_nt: TGTGCCAGCTCACCAAACTATAGGACAGATACGCAGTATTTT
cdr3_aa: CASSPNYRTDTQYF

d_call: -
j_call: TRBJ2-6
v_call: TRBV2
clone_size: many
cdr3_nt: TGTGCCAGCCCCAGTGGGTCCTCTGGGGCCAACGTCCTGACTTTC
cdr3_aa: CASPSGSSGANVLTF

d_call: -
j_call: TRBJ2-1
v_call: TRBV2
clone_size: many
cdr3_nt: TGTGCCAGTACACCTCTCGGCACAGACAATGAGCAGTTCTTC
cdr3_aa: CASTPLGTDNEQFF

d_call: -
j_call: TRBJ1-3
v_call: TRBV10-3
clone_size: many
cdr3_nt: TGTGCCAGCACAGCTAGCTCTGGAAACACCATATATTTT
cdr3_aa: CASTASSGNTIYF

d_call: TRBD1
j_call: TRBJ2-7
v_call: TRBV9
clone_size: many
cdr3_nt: TGTGCCAGCAGCGTAGGAAACAGGGGGCACTACGAGCAGTACTTC
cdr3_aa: CASSVGNRGHYEQYF

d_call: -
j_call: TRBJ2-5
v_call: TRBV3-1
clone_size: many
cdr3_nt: TGTGCCAGCAGCCAAGAGACAGAGGCAGAGACCCAGTACTTC
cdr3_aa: CASSQETEAETQYF

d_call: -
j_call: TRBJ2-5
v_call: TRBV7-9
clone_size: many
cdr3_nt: TGTGCCAGCAGCTTCGCGCCAGGGCAAGAGACCCAGTACTTC
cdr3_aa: CASSFAPGQETQYF

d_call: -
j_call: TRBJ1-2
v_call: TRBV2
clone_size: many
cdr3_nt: TGTGCCAGCAGTGCGCAAGAGTCCTATGGCTACACCTTC
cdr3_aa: CASSAQESYGYTF

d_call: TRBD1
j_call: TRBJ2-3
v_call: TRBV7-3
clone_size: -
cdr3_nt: TGTGCCAGCAGCTTAAGGGACAGAACAGATACGCAGTATTTT
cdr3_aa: CASSLRDRTDTQYF

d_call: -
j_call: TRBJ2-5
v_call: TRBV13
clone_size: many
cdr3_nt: TGTGCCAGCAGCTTAGGAACAGGTTCGGGATTAAAGACCCAGTACTTC
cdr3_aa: CASSLGTGSGLKTQYF

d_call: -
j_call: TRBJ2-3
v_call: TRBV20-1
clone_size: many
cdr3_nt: TGCAGTGCTACGGCCCCGGGGGTAGATACGCAGTATTTT
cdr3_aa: CSATAPGVDTQYF

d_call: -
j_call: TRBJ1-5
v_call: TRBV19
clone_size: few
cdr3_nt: TGTGCCAGTAGTAGGGAGGGAGGGGACTATCAGCCCCAGCATTTT
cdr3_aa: CASSREGGDYQPQHF

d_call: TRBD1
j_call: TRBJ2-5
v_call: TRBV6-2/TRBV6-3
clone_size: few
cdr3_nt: TGTGCCAGCAGCCTAGACAGGGTAAAGACCCAGTACTTC
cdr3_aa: CASSLDRVKTQYF

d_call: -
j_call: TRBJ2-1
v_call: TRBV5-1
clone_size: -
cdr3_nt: TGCGCCAGCAGCTGGGGGACTCTCAGGTCCTACAATGAGCAGTTCTTC
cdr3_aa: CASSWGTLRSYNEQFF

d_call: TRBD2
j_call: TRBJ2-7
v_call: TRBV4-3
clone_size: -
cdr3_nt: TGCGCCAGCAGCCAAGTTGGGGCTAGCGGCTACGGGTCCTACGAGCAGTACTTC
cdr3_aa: CASSQVGASGYGSYEQYF

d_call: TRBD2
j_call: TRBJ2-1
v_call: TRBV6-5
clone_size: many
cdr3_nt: TGTGCCAGCAGTTACTCGATGAGACTAGCGGGAGAGAGGTCCTACAATGAGCAGTTCTTC
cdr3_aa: CASSYSMRLAGERSYNEQFF

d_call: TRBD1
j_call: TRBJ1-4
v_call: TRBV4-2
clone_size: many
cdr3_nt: TGCGCCAGCAGCCATGATGTCGCCGGGACAGCTAATGAAAAACTGTTTTTT
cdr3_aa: CASSHDVAGTANEKLFF

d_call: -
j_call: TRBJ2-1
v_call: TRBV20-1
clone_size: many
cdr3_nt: TGCAGTGCTAGGCGGCCAGGGCTGAGGAATGAGCAGTTCTTC
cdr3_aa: CSARRPGLRNEQFF

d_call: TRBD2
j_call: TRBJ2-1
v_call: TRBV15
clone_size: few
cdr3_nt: TGTGCCACCAGCAGTGGTAGCGGGATGACCTACAATGAGCAGTTCTTC
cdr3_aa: CATSSGSGMTYNEQFF

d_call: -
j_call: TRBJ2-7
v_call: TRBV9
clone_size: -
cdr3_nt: TGTGCCAGCAGCCCCGGGACGCCTACCGGACGTAACGAGCAGTACTTC
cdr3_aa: CASSPGTPTGRNEQYF

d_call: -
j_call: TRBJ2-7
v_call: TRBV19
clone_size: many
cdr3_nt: TGTGCCAGTAGCCCCTCCGGACTATTTTACTACGAGCAGTACTTC
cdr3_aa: CASSPSGLFYYEQYF

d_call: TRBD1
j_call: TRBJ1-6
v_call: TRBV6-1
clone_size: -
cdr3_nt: TGTGCCAGCAGTACGGGACAGGATAATTCACCCCTCCACTTT
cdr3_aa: CASSTGQDNSPLHF

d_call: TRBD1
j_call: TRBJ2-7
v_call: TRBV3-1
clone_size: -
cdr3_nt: TGTGCCAGCAGCCACGATTTGAGGACAGGGGGCGACGAGCAGTACTTC
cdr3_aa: CASSHDLRTGGDEQYF

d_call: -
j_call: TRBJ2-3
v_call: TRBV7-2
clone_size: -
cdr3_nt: TGTGCCAGCAGCCCTAGCGTTACAGATACGCAGTATTTT
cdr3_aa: CASSPSVTDTQYF

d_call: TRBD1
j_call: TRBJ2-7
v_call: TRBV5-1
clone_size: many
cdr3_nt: TGCGCCAGCAGATATGACAGGGGGCCTTACGAGCAGTACTTC
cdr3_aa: CASRYDRGPYEQYF

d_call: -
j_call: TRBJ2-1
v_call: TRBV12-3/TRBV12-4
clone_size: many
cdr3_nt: TGTGCCAGCAGTCCCACCCTGGGACCTGAGCAGTTCTTC
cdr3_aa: CASSPTLGPEQFF

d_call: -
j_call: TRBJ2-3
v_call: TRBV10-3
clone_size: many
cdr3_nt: TGTGCCATCATGACAGACACCACAGATACGCAGTATTTT
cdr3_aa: CAIMTDTTDTQYF

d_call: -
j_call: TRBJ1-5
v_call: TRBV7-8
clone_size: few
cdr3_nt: TGTGCCAGCAGCCCGAGCAGAGACATCAATCAGCCCCAGCATTTT
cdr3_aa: CASSPSRDINQPQHF

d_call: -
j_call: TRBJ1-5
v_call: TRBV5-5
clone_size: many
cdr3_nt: TGTGCCAGCAGCTTGAGGGGTGACAATCAGCCCCAGCATTTT
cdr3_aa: CASSLRGDNQPQHF

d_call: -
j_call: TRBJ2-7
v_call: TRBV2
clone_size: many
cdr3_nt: TGTGCCAGCAGTGAACTGGGTACCTACGAGCAGTACTTC
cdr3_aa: CASSELGTYEQYF

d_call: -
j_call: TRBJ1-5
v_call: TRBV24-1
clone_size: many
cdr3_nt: TGTGCCACCAGTGAGCCAGGGGCCAGTCAGCCCCAGCATTTT
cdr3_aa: CATSEPGASQPQHF

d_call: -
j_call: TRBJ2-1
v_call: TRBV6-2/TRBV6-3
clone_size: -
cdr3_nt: TGTGCCAGCAACTCGCGGACAGCGTACAATGAGCAGTTCTTC
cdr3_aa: CASNSRTAYNEQFF

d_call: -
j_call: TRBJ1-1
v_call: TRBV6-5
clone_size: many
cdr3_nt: TGTGCCAGCAGTTACTCAATTGGGGGTAGCACTGAAGCTTTCTTT
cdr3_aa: CASSYSIGGSTEAFF